The sequence of this T cell receptor beta chain was determined in a study of regulatory T cells in long-lasting Graves disease. Comment on this clonotype: The target antigen is unknown.

Regarding the study as a whole: Compared with new cases, persistent Graves' patients showed reduced TCR diversity.

Time point here: newly diagnosed GD, antithyroid drugs for less than 3 months. PBMC RNA was the source of the TCR library. Patients with Graves' disease were diagnosed by American Thyroid Association guidelines. Enrollment of patients was through an endocrinology department in Xi'an, China. CDR3 regions were amplified by Arm-PCR using iRepertoire HTBI primers to build TCR beta libraries. In TCRdb, the multiplex PCR reads were re-called with MiXCR into one record per CDR3 protein. The profile shows some 230,000 distinct CDR3 sequences, 18% of them singletons. The receptor's source is a female donor with Graves disease. Sequencing was performed on peripheral blood mononuclear cells (PBMCs), taken at new diagnosis, from a patient treated with antithyroid drugs.

The DNA for the CDR3 is TGTGCCAGCAGCGGCGGATCGAGAGGGGCCCTCATCTATGGCTACACCTTC. It yields the protein CASSGGSRGALIYGYTF. The chain carries TRBV5-4 and TRBJ1-2, with TRBD1 as a possible D gene (5 bases). V dropped 4 bases and J dropped 4 bases, with 23 bases sitting between them. Germline CDR1 is SGHNT and CDR2 is YYREEE (reference sequence). The CDR3 length is 17 residues.